The rows below give T cell receptor beta chains drawn from one sample of a study of blood T cell repertoires in COVID-19. Clones were sequenced by immunoSEQ multiplex PCR, and TCRdb holds only the in-frame ones, with some missing. The table includes about 130,000 clones, about 85% detected once. The specimen was peripheral blood. The receptors shown here come from an elderly woman with COVID-19, enrolled during active disease. Both conserved end residues are part of each CDR3.

CDR3 protein	V gene
CASSVDRGTEAFF	TRBV2
CASSLGVAGGQNEQYF	TRBV28
CATSRETGSYYGYTF	TRBV15
CASSSPTQNTEAFF	TRBV7-2
CASSYEGTVTGELFF	TRBV6-5
CASSLWTGETQYF	TRBV28
CASSLDSGGQPQHF	TRBV7-2
CASSIGGGYEQYF	TRBV19
CASSLPAGLAGDLSYGQYF	TRBV5-6
CASSYSGTSGWYF	TRBV6-6
CASSLMGLAIYEQYF	TRBV7-2
CASSLSSQGTYEQYF	TRBV7-2
CASSYSSRQGVDTQYF	TRBV6-5
CASSIRLAGTYEQYF	TRBV19
CASSLKGADTQYF	TRBV7-3
CASSIDRASGKLFF	TRBV7-8
CASSPRLGASNEQFF	TRBV9
CASSLTEKLFF	TRBV7-9
CASSLEQYEQYF	TRBV7-9
CASTPGRAFGANQPQHF	TRBV2